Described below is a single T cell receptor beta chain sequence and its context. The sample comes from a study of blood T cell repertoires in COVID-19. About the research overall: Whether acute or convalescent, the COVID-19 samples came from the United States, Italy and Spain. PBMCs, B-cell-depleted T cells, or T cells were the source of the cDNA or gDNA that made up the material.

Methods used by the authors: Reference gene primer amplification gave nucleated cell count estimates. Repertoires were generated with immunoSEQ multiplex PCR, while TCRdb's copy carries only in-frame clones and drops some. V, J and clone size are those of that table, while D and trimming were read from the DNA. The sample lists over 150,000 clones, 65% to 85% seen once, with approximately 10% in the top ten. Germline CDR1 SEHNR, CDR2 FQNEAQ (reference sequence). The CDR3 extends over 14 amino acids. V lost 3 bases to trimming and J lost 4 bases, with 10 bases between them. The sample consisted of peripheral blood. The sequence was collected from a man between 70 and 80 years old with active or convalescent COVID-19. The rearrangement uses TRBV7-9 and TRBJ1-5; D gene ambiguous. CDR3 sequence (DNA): TGTGCCAGCAGCTTGTCCCTCGGGAATCAGCCCCAGCATTTT. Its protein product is CASSLSLGNQPQHF.